This T cell receptor beta chain was identified in a study of T-cell memory formation after mild COVID-19. Overall study results and limits: Pre-infection memory already had some responding clones, implying cross-reactive memory joined.

Trimming shortened V by 2 bases and J by 2 bases, and 13 bases separated the two germline ends. CDR1 is SGHTA and CDR2 is FQGNSA in the germline V gene. There are 15 residues in the CDR3. Notes on this clonotype: Its cognate antigen is unknown.

TCRdb analysed the 5' RACE reads with MiXCR anew, one entry per CDR3 protein. The sample includes hundreds of thousands of distinct CDR3 sequences, roughly 20% of them seen just once. The sequenced material came from PBMCs or a T cell subset sorted from them (not recorded which). The V call is TRBV7-2, the J call TRBJ2-7; D unresolved. This TCR came from an adult woman who had mild COVID-19 (a few samples of this study predate the infection). Cell type and time point are not known. The CDR3 region has the DNA TGTGCCAGCAGCTTATTACTCAGCGCCCCCTACGAGCAGTACTTC. This codes for CASSLLLSAPYEQYF.